The 4 T cell receptor beta chains given below trace back to one sample, sequenced in a study of T cell repertoires in cytomegalovirus infection. TCRdb re-analysed the reads in MiXCR, keeping a single row per CDR3 protein. The sample lists about 310,000 distinct CDR3 sequences, about a sixth occurring once. Source material: PBMCs. The receptors here all came from a human donor in good health (CMV status not recorded). Some clones in this sample may be carry-over from other donors' samples.

V is TRBV24-1 and J is TRBJ2-3, with a possible D match to TRBD2 (5 bases). With 2 bases removed from V and 4 bases from J, the gap between germline ends came to 12 bases. The CDR3 extends over 15 amino acids. The germline CDR1 and CDR2 sequences are KGHDR and SFDVKD. The CDR3 DNA follows: TGTGCCACCAGTGATTGGGCAGAGAGGGCAGATACGCAGTATTTT. Protein sequence: CATSDWAERADTQYF.

The rearrangement uses TRBV18 and TRBJ2-3, with D possibly TRBD1 on 5 matching bases. Per germline, CDR1 KGHSH and CDR2 LQKENI. Trimming shortened V by 3 bases and J by 1 base, and 14 bases separated the two germline ends. The CDR3 is made up of 16 amino acids. The chain's CDR3 is CASSPDQGFGTDTQYF. CDR3 nucleotide sequence: TGTGCCAGCTCACCCGATCAGGGATTTGGCACAGATACGCAGTATTTT.

This sequence joins TRBV14 and TRBJ2-4; possibly TRBD1 or TRBD2 for D (5 bases each). V lost 3 bases and J lost 10, with 13 bases in between. Germline V gene data show CDR1 as SGHDN and CDR2 as FVKESK. CDR3 size: 13 residues. The CDR3 sequence: CASSQQRSGIQYF. DNA of the CDR3: TGTGCCAGCAGCCAGCAGCGGTCAGGGATTCAGTACTTC.

This clonotype has at least ten counts. The chain has TRBV2 and TRBJ1-2; 7 nucleotides align to TRBD1. CDR1 SNHLY and CDR2 FYNNEI come from the germline V gene. Trimming cost V 4 bases and J 8 bases; bases outside gene matches: 10. The CDR3 covers 14 residues. The CDR3 region is CASSGRGRFGGYTF. CDR3 DNA sequence: TGTGCCAGCAGTGGGAGGGGGCGATTCGGAGGCTACACCTTC.